These 20 T cell receptor beta chains were sequenced from one sample in a study of T cells after posttransplantation cyclophosphamide. Produced via immunoSEQ multiplex PCR; TCRdb's table is partial and in-frame only. The sample consists of fewer than 60,000 clones, 85% to 95% of them appearing once. Sequencing used PBMCs. These receptors were collected from a woman under 40 in good health and a related stem cell transplant donor.

This chain connects TRBV7-2 to TRBJ2-5; 7 positions agree with TRBD1. V was clipped by 1 base and J by 5 bases; unmatched bases: 7. Germline CDR1 is SGHTA and CDR2 is FQGNSA. The CDR3 loop spans 15 amino acids. The chain's CDR3 is CASSLGKGASETQYF. CDR3 DNA: TGTGCCAGCAGCTTAGGAAAGGGGGCCAGTGAGACCCAGTACTTC.

The chain employs TRBV5-6 and TRBJ2-2; the match to TRBD2 covers 8 bases. The CDR3 spans 18 residues. Germline values: CDR1 SGHDT, CDR2 YYEEEE. V lost 4 bases and J lost 0; bases outside the gene matches: 11. CDR3 loop: CASSGGGRLFANTGELFF. CDR3 coding DNA: TGTGCCAGCAGCGGCGGGGGGCGCCTATTCGCGAACACCGGGGAGCTGTTTTTT.

The chain uses TRBV7-3 and TRBJ1-1, with 8 bases identical to TRBD1. Looked up from germline, CDR1 is SGHTA and CDR2 is FQGTGA. J lost 6 bases, V lost 8 bases, and 8 bases had no gene match. The CDR3 spans 13 residues. CDR3 coding DNA: TGTGCCAGCGGGACAGGTTTCGTTTCTGAAGCTTTCTTT. The encoded protein is CASGTGFVSEAFF. The full variable domain, completed using reference TRBV7-3 and TRBJ1-1, is GAGVSQTPSNKVTEKGKYVELRCDPISGHTALYWYRQSLGQGPEFLIYFQGTGAADDSGLPNDRFFAVRPEGSVSTLKIQRTERGDSAVYLCASGTGFVSEAFFGQGTRLTVV.

The V and J genes are TRBV10-3 and TRBJ1-1, with TRBD1 matching 7 bases. The trim removed 8 bases at V and 0 bases at J, leaving 3 bases unmatched. CDR1 is ENHRY, CDR2 SYGVKD, per germline. The CDR3 covers 13 residues. CDR3: CAIRQGMNTEAFF. For the CDR3, the DNA is TGTGCCATCCGACAGGGAATGAACACTGAAGCTTTCTTT.

The chain links TRBV7-8 to TRBJ1-5, with TRBD1 matching over 7 bases. Trimming at V came to 5 bases and at J to 5 bases, leaving 6 bases not matched to a gene. CDR1 and CDR2 from the germline V gene are SGHVS and FQNEAQ. The CDR3 consists of 14 residues. The CDR3 DNA is TGTGCCAGCAGCACCGGGACAGTCTATCAGCCCCAGCATTTT. Amino acid sequence: CASSTGTVYQPQHF.

This chain joins TRBV7-3 and TRBJ1-6; TRBD1 matches 7 bases. This CDR3 comprises 14 residues. CDR1 SGHTA and CDR2 FQGTGA come from the germline V gene. The trim removed 4 bases at V and 9 bases at J, leaving 6 bases unmatched. CDR3: CASSSTGSGSPLHF. The CDR3 DNA reads TGTGCCAGCAGCTCGACAGGGTCTGGTTCACCCCTCCACTTT.

This clone has only one observation. The rearrangement uses TRBV7-9 and TRBJ1-1; 7 bases agree with TRBD1. This CDR3 spans 15 amino acids. Looked up from germline, CDR1 is SEHNR and CDR2 is FQNEAQ (reference sequence). V gave up 6 bases and J gave up 0 bases; unmatched junction bases: 7. The CDR3 is CASRDEGAMNTEAFF. For the CDR3, the DNA is TGTGCCAGCAGGGATGAGGGGGCAATGAACACTGAAGCTTTCTTT.

The V call is TRBV28, the J call TRBJ2-1; 11 nucleotides agree with TRBD2. CDR1 and CDR2 from the germline V gene are MDHEN and SYDVKM. The CDR3 runs 17 residues. V was clipped by 10 bases and J by 1 base; unmatched bases: 12. This chain's CDR3 is CATRVASGGLSYNEQFF. The DNA for the CDR3 is TGTGCCACTCGGGTGGCTAGCGGGGGGCTTTCCTACAATGAGCAGTTCTTC.

The gene calls are TRBV19 and TRBJ2-5; possible D gene TRBD1, 6 bases. Germline assignment: CDR1 LNHDA and CDR2 SQIVND (reference sequence). V gave up 2 bases and J gave up 5 bases, with 15 bases separating them. There are 15 residues in the CDR3. In nucleotides, the CDR3 is TGTGCCAGTAGTATAACCCGGGACACTTGGGAGACCCAGTACTTC. This translates into CASSITRDTWETQYF. Filled out from reference TRBV19 and TRBJ2-5, the complete variable domain reads DGGITQSPKYLFRKEGQNVTLSCEQNLNHDAMYWYRQDPGQGLRLIYYSQIVNDFQKGDIAEGYSVSREKKESFPLTVTSAQKNPTAFYLCASSITRDTWETQYFGPGTRLLVL.

The gene calls are TRBV7-9 and TRBJ1-2; 9 positions match TRBD1. With V trimmed by 0 bases and J by 2 bases, 4 bases remained unmatched. This CDR3 is built from 16 residues. Germline-derived CDR1 and CDR2 are SEHNR and FQNEAQ (reference sequence). CDR3 loop: CASSLAWDRENYGYTF. The CDR3 bases are TGTGCCAGCAGCTTAGCCTGGGACAGGGAAAACTATGGCTACACCTTC.

This rearrangement joins TRBV6-4 to TRBJ1-6; unclear D gene. The CDR3 consists of 14 residues. Trimming left V 0 bases short and J 7 bases short, with 7 bases between. Germline loops: CDR1 MRHNA, CDR2 SNTAGT. Here the CDR3 reads CASSDSAGNSPLHF. The CDR3 nucleotides are TGTGCCAGCAGTGACTCTGCGGGCAATTCACCCCTCCACTTT.

The V call is TRBV2, the J call TRBJ2-3; 10 bases are shared with TRBD2. The V gene's germline CDR1 is SNHLY and CDR2 FYNNEI. The CDR3 is 13 residues long. The DNA for the CDR3 is TGTGCGGGAGCGGGGGGGGGCACAGATACGCAGTATTTT. Residues: CAGAGGGTDTQYF.

This chain joins TRBV5-4 and TRBJ1-1, with D possibly being TRBD1 (6 bases). CDR1 and CDR2 (germline): SGHNT, YYREEE (reference sequence). The CDR3 contains 13 residues. V dropped 0 bases and J dropped 11 bases, with 14 bases sitting between them. CDR3 region: CASSLDRAGAAFF. CDR3 coding DNA: TGTGCCAGCAGCTTGGATCGGGCAGGGGCTGCTTTCTTT. Drawing the rest from reference TRBV5-4 and TRBJ1-1, the complete variable domain is ETGVTQSPTHLIKTRGQQVTLRCSSQSGHNTVSWYQQALGQGPQFIFQYYREEENGRGNFPPRFSGLQFPNYSSELNVNALELDDSALYLCASSLDRAGAAFFGQGTRLTVV.

The chain uses TRBV6-5 and TRBJ2-1; TRBD1 agrees at 7 bases. The CDR3 spans 15 residues. Trimming removed 6 bases from V and 0 bases from J; junction bases left unmatched: 5. Germline loops: CDR1 MNHEY, CDR2 SVGAGI. The CDR3 here is CASSPTGSSYNEQFF. DNA for the CDR3: TGTGCCAGCAGCCCGACAGGGAGCTCCTACAATGAGCAGTTCTTC.

The table lists this clone with a count of one. V and J are TRBV5-5 and TRBJ1-1; possibly TRBD1 for D (5 bases). This CDR3 has 14 amino acids. The germline V gene has CDR1 SGHKS and CDR2 YYEKEE (reference sequence). V was cut by 2 bases and J by 5 bases, with 13 bases left in between. The CDR3 coding sequence is TGTGCCAGCAGCTTCGGGGGAGAGAGGACTGAAGCTTTCTTT. Residues: CASSFGGERTEAFF.

This chain uses TRBV2 with TRBJ2-3; 12 nucleotides agree with TRBD2. Losses at the gene ends were 6 bases for V and 4 bases for J; bases not matched to a gene: 5. CDR3 length: 15 residues. Germline CDR1 reads SNHLY; CDR2 reads FYNNEI. In nucleotides, the CDR3 is TGTGCCAGCAGACCGACTAGCGGGGGCCCAGATACGCAGTATTTT. Translation: CASRPTSGGPDTQYF.

The chain recombines TRBV7-6 with TRBJ2-3; D is possibly TRBD2 (7 bases). V lost 1 base and J lost 2, with 22 bases in between. The CDR3 is 19 amino acids. Looked up from germline, CDR1 is SGHVS and CDR2 is FNYEAQ. CDR3 coding DNA: TGTGCCAGCAGCTTAGGGTACCCTTCGAGGGGGGGCCTCACAGATACGCAGTATTTT. This sequence encodes CASSLGYPSRGGLTDTQYF.

The gene calls are TRBV7-9 and TRBJ1-4; a weak D match, TRBD1 (5 bases). Trimming removed 1 base from V and 5 bases from J, with 11 bases in between. Germline assignment: CDR1 SEHNR and CDR2 FQNEAQ (reference sequence). The CDR3 is 15 amino acids. The CDR3 reads CASSLDGGPNEKLFF. The CDR3 bases are TGTGCCAGCAGCTTAGACGGGGGTCCAAATGAAAAACTGTTTTTT.

The J gene is TRBJ2-5, the V gene TRBV30, with 11 nucleotides matching TRBD2. From germline, CDR1 is GTSNPN and CDR2 SVGIG (reference sequence). The CDR3 covers 17 residues. After removal of 3 bases from V and 0 bases from J, the junction contained 9 bases not matched to a gene. This chain's CDR3 is CAWSQTRTSGYQETQYF. DNA of the CDR3: TGTGCCTGGAGCCAAACAAGGACTAGCGGGTACCAAGAGACCCAGTACTTC.

This chain connects TRBV6-4 to TRBJ1-6; D unresolved. CDR3 size: 15 residues. Trimming shortened V by 5 bases and J by 0 bases, and 8 bases separated the two germline ends. From germline, CDR1 is MRHNA and CDR2 SNTAGT. DNA for the CDR3: TGTGCCAGCAGTTTGGAGAGCTCCTATAATTCACCCCTCCACTTT. Protein sequence: CASSLESSYNSPLHF.